The entry that follows covers one TCR beta chain sequence. Its antigen is currently unknown. This sample is part of a study of T-cell memory formation after mild COVID-19. Study-wide background: The TCR clusters were mostly specific to one donor. Overall study results and limits: Pre-infection memory showed some responding clones, and this suggested that cross-reactive memory joined. Whereas later expanders leaned CD4+, clones contracting day 15 to 85 showed a balanced CD4/CD8 makeup. CD8+ contracting clones occupied EMRA, while CD4+ ones occupied mainly CM and EM.

TCRdb re-called the 5' RACE reads through MiXCR, storing one row per CDR3 protein. The table records 120,000 to 150,000 distinct CDR3 sequences, around 14% of them present only once. The CDR3 is made up of 16 amino acids. V lost 1 base and J lost 1, with 13 bases in between. The germline V gene encodes CDR1 MNHNY and CDR2 SVGAGI (reference sequence). The sequenced sample consisted of PBMCs or a T cell subset sorted from them (not recorded which). The chain is built from TRBV6-6 and TRBJ1-1, with D perhaps matching TRBD1 (5 bases). The sequence was collected from an adult woman who had mild COVID-19 (a few samples of this study predate the infection). Cell type and time point are not known. The CDR3 here is CASSYYRLPGNTEAFF. DNA of the CDR3: TGTGCCAGCAGTTACTACAGGTTACCGGGGAACACTGAAGCTTTCTTT.